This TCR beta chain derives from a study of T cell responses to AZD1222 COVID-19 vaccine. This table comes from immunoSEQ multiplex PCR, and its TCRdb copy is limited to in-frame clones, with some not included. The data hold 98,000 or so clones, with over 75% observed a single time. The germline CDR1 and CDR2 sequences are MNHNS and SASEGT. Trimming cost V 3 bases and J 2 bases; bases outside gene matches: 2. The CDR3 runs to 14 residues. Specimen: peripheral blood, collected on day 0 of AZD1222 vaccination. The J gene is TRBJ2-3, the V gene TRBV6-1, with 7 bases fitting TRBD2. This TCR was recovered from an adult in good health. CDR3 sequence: CASSEGGTTDTQYF. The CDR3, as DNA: TGTGCCAGCAGTGAGGGGGGGACCACAGATACGCAGTATTTT.